The 16 T cell receptor beta chains reported below all come from one sample, sequenced in a study of response to subunit inactivated influenza vaccine. TCRdb processed the RT-PCR reads anew with MiXCR; each CDR3 protein has one entry. The profile shows approximately 520,000 distinct CDR3 sequences, around 25% of them singletons. The source was CD4+ T cells sorted from PBMCs, collected more than 4 days after vaccination. These receptors were collected from a man in his fifties who received an inactivated influenza vaccine.

V is TRBV12-3 or TRBV12-4 and J is TRBJ1-1; D unclear. CDR3 length: 12 amino acids. V was cut by 2 bases and J by 11 bases, with 12 bases left in between. The CDR3 loop reads CASSLSAGVAFF. The DNA for the CDR3 is TGTGCCAGCAGTTTATCCGCGGGCGTGGCTTTCTTT.

There are a few counts of this clonotype. CDR3 residues: CSARDPAGASPLHF. The DNA for the CDR3 is TGCAGTGCTAGAGATCCCGCAGGGGCCTCACCCCTCCACTTT. The chain employs TRBV20-1 and TRBJ1-6; D perhaps matches TRBD1 (6 bases). The V end lost 0 bases, the J end lost 10 bases, and 13 bases lay between the germline ends. CDR3 length equals 14 residues. CDR1 is DFQATT, CDR2 SNEGSKA, per germline (reference sequence).

This clonotype has more than one count but fewer than ten. The chain combines TRBV20-1 with TRBJ2-5; D not certain. Germline CDR1 and CDR2: DFQATT and SNEGSKA (reference sequence). This CDR3 spans 18 amino acids. V lost 3 bases and J 1 base, leaving 24 bases between the germline ends. CDR3 sequence (DNA): TGCAGTGCTAGCCGGGTGCCCGTTGGGGATAGGGTCCAAGAGACCCAGTACTTC. The encoded protein is CSASRVPVGDRVQETQYF.

This clonotype was counted between two and nine times. The chain couples TRBV11-2 to TRBJ1-4; 7 bases are shared with TRBD1. V gave up 3 bases and J gave up 3 bases; unmatched junction bases: 4. Germline V lookup: CDR1 SGHAT, CDR2 FQNNGV. The CDR3 consists of 15 residues. In nucleotides, the CDR3 is TGTGCCAGCAGCTTTAGTAGGGGGCCTAATGAAAAACTGTTTTTT. It specifies CASSFSRGPNEKLFF.

The genes are TRBV10-2 and TRBJ2-1, with D perhaps matching TRBD2 (6 bases). V lost 0 bases, J lost 7 bases, and 13 bases lay in between. Germline-derived CDR1 and CDR2 are WSHSY and SAAADI. The CDR3 loop spans 15 amino acids. CDR3 loop: CASSESTGVWNEQFF. The DNA of the CDR3 is TGCGCCAGCAGTGAGTCTACGGGAGTATGGAATGAGCAGTTCTTC.

The CDR3: CASSSTSGGTYEQYF. The DNA for the CDR3 is TGTGCCAGCAGCTCCACTAGCGGGGGTACCTACGAGCAGTACTTC. The V call is TRBV5-5, the J call TRBJ2-7, with 11 nucleotides matching TRBD2. J gave up 2 bases and V 3 bases, and 4 bases lay outside the gene matches. Germline CDR1 SGHKS, CDR2 YYEKEE (reference sequence). The CDR3 contains 15 residues.

The table lists this clonotype with a few counts. V usage is TRBV4-3 and J usage is TRBJ2-1, with unresolved D. Trimming shortened V by 1 base and J by 8 bases, and 18 bases separated the two germline ends. The length of the CDR3 is 16 residues. The germline V gene encodes CDR1 LGHNA and CDR2 YSLEER. The CDR3 sequence is CASSQASMSFRHEQFF. The DNA for the CDR3 is TGCGCCAGCAGCCAAGCTTCAATGTCCTTTCGGCATGAGCAGTTCTTC.

The J gene is TRBJ1-2, the V gene TRBV12-3 or TRBV12-4; 7 nucleotides align to TRBD1. CDR3 length: 13 amino acids. With V trimmed by 5 bases and J by 5 bases, 5 bases remained unmatched. The CDR3 DNA follows: TGTGCCAGCAGTCGGGACAGCCAATATGGCTACACCTTC. Residues: CASSRDSQYGYTF.

There are a few counts of this clonotype. The chain couples TRBV5-1 to TRBJ1-5; 9 bases line up with TRBD1. CDR3 length equals 14 residues. Germline loops: CDR1 SGHRS, CDR2 YFSETQ. Germline trimming cut 4 bases from V and 4 bases from J; bases unmatched to any gene: 3. DNA for the CDR3: TGCGCCAGCAGCGACGGACAGGGGAATCAGCCCCAGCATTTT. As protein: CASSDGQGNQPQHF.

The V call is TRBV7-9, the J call TRBJ2-5; D possibly corresponds to TRBD2 (6 bases). The CDR3 runs to 12 residues. V lost 7 bases to trimming and J lost 4 bases, with 10 bases between them. CDR1 SEHNR and CDR2 FQNEAQ come from the germline V gene (reference sequence). The CDR3 DNA follows: TGTGCCAGCAATGCAGCGGGAGAGACCCAGTACTTC. This sequence encodes CASNAAGETQYF.

The sample holds a few counts of this clonotype. J is TRBJ2-3 and V is TRBV28; D is ambiguous. In germline, CDR1 is MDHEN, CDR2 SYDVKM. V dropped 5 bases and J dropped 4 bases, with 19 bases sitting between them. The CDR3 is made up of 16 amino acids. In DNA form, the CDR3 reads TGTGCCAGCAGTCTAACCGCCTCTTTTCGCGCAGATACGCAGTATTTT. Translation gives CASSLTASFRADTQYF.

This clonotype has more than one count but fewer than ten. The CDR3 spells CASSQGALYEQYF. DNA of the CDR3: TGCGCCAGCAGCCAGGGGGCGTTATACGAGCAGTACTTC. The chain links TRBV4-1 to TRBJ2-7, with a weak D call TRBD1 (6 bases). Per the germline V gene, CDR1 is MGHRA and CDR2 is YSYEKL. Trimming removed 3 bases from V and 4 bases from J, with 10 bases in between. The CDR3 is 13 amino acids.

This chain uses TRBV7-2 with TRBJ1-4, with 7 bases aligning to TRBD1. The trim removed 1 base at V and 4 bases at J, leaving 6 bases unmatched. The CDR3 runs to 16 residues. CDR1 and CDR2 (germline): SGHTA, FQGNSA. The CDR3 region is CASSLGNRGLNEKLFF. Here the CDR3 DNA reads TGTGCCAGCAGCTTAGGAAACAGGGGCCTTAATGAAAAACTGTTTTTT.

The V call is TRBV20-1, the J call TRBJ2-1; 9 bases line up with TRBD1. This CDR3 has 15 residues. Germline CDR1 reads DFQATT; CDR2 reads SNEGSKA (reference sequence). V trimming: 5 bases; J trimming: 3 bases; junction bases outside the gene matches: 8. The CDR3 protein is CSASSRTGDYNEQFF. The CDR3, as DNA: TGCAGTGCTTCCTCCCGGACAGGGGACTACAATGAGCAGTTCTTC.

This clonotype was counted at least ten times. V is TRBV6-5 and J is TRBJ2-1; maybe TRBD2 (6 bases). V was pared by 2 bases and J by 8 bases, with 10 bases between. The CDR3 is 13 residues long. The germline gives CDR1 MNHEY, CDR2 SVGAGI. CDR3 nucleotide sequence: TGTGCCAGCAGTTACCGACTAGAACATGAGCAGTTCTTC. Protein sequence: CASSYRLEHEQFF.

The genes are TRBV7-2 and TRBJ1-5; D remains unclear. Trimming took 5 bases from V and 6 from J, leaving 17 bases between them. This CDR3 comprises 15 residues. Germline CDR1 reads SGHTA; CDR2 reads FQGNSA. CDR3 residues: CASSLSWGQAQPQHF. The CDR3 DNA reads as TGTGCCAGCAGCCTCTCTTGGGGTCAAGCTCAGCCCCAGCATTTT.